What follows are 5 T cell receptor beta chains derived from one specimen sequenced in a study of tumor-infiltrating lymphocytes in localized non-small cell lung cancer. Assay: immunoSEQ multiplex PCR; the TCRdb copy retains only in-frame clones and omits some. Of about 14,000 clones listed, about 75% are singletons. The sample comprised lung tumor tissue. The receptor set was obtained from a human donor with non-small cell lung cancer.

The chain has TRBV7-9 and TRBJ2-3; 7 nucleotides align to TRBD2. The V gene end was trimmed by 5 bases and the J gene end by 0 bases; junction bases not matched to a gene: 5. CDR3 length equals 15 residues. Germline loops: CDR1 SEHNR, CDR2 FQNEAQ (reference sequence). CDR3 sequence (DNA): TGTGCCAGCAGCCCTAGCGGTACTAGCACAGATACGCAGTATTTT. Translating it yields CASSPSGTSTDTQYF. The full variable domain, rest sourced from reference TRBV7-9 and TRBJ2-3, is DTGVSQNPRHKITKRGQNVTFRCDPISEHNRLYWYRQTLGQGPEFLTYFQNEAQLEKSRLLSDRFSAERPKGSFSTLEIQRTEQGDSAMYLCASSPSGTSTDTQYFGPGTRLTVL.

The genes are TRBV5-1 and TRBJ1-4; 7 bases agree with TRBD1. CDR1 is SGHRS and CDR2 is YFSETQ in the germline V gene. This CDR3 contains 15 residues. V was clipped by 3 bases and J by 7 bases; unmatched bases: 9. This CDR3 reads CASSYSGTAGEKLFF. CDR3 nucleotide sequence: TGCGCCAGCAGCTACTCCGGGACAGCTGGTGAAAAACTGTTTTTT.

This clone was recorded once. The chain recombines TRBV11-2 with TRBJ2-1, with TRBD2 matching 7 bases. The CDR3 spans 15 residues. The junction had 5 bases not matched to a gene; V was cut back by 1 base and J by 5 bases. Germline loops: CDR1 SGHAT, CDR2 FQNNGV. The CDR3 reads CASSLAAGPNNEQFF. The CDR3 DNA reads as TGTGCCAGCAGCTTAGCAGCGGGACCCAACAATGAGCAGTTCTTC.

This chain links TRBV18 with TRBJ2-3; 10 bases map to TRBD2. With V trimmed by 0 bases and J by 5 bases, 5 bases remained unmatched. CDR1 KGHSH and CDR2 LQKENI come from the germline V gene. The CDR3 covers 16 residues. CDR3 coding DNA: TGTGCCAGCTCACCACCCCTAGCGGGAGCGGGAGATACGCAGTATTTT. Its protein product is CASSPPLAGAGDTQYF.

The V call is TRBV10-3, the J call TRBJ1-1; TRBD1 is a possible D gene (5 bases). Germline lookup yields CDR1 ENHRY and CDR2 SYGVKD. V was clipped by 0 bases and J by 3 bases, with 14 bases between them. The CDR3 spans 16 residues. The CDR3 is CAISESGAPRYTEAFF. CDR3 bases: TGTGCCATCAGTGAGTCAGGGGCCCCTAGGTACACTGAAGCTTTCTTT.